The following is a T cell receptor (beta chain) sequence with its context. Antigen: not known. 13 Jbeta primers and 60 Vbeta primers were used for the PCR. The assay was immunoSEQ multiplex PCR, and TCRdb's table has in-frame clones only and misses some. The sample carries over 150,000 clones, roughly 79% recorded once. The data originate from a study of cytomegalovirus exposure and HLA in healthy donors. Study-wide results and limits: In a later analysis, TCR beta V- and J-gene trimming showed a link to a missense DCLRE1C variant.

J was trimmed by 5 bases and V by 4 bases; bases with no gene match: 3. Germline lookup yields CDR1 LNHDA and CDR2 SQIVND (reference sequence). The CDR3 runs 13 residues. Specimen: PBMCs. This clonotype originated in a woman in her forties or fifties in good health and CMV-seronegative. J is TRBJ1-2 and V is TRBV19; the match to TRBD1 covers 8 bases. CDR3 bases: TGTGCCAGTAGTACGACAGGGGATTATGGCTACACCTTC. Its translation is CASSTTGDYGYTF.